The 7 T cell receptor beta chains presented below share a single source sample, sequenced in a study of neurological immune-mediated disorders. Using its own MiXCR run on the 5' RACE reads, TCRdb lists one record per CDR3 protein. The sample holds approximately 50,000 distinct CDR3 sequences; over 3.5% are singletons and the top ten take 6.5%. The specimen was PBMCs. Every receptor here comes from a man aged 55 to 70 with multiple sclerosis.

The table lists this clonotype with many counts. This chain joins TRBV19 and TRBJ1-1; 8 bases are a match to TRBD1. From germline, CDR1 is LNHDA and CDR2 SQIVND (reference sequence). The V and J ends lost 5 bases and 0 bases, in that order; junction bases with no gene match: 8. The CDR3 has 16 residues. CDR3 bases: TGTGCCAGTAGTTTCGCAGGGGGCTCGGTGAACACTGAAGCTTTCTTT. The encoded protein is CASSFAGGSVNTEAFF.

This clonotype was counted ten times or more. A much larger clone lies a single base off, so this may be a read error. The J gene is TRBJ2-1, the V gene TRBV7-9; weak D call: TRBD2 (5 bases). CDR1 and CDR2 from the germline V gene are SEHNR and FQNEAQ (reference sequence). The CDR3 spans 13 residues. The CDR3 sequence is CASSSSSYNAQFF. For the CDR3, the DNA is TGTGCCAGCAGCTCTAGCTCCTACAATGCGCAGTTCTTC.

This clonotype was picked up many times. The genes are TRBV7-3 and TRBJ2-5; D perhaps matches TRBD2 (6 bases). The germline gives CDR1 SGHTA, CDR2 FQGTGA. V gave up 0 bases and J gave up 4 bases, with 6 bases separating them. The CDR3 runs 13 residues. The DNA of the CDR3 is TGTGCCAGCAGCTTAACGGAGGGAGAGACCCAGTACTTC. The encoded protein is CASSLTEGETQYF.

This clonotype was observed many times. The chain uses TRBV20-1 and TRBJ1-1, with 7 bases that match TRBD1. Germline V gene data show CDR1 as DFQATT and CDR2 as SNEGSKA (reference sequence). The CDR3 runs to 13 residues. The trim removed 3 bases at V and 2 bases at J, leaving 3 bases unmatched. The CDR3 spells CSASRDRNTEAFF. CDR3 in DNA: TGCAGTGCTAGTAGGGACAGAAACACTGAAGCTTTCTTT.

The sample holds many counts of this clonotype. The rearrangement joins TRBV15 to TRBJ2-7; unclear D gene. Between the trimmed V and J ends, which lost 6 bases and 2 bases, there was a span of 11 bases. The CDR3 length is 13 residues. The germline V gene encodes CDR1 LNHNV and CDR2 YYDKDF (reference sequence). The CDR3 DNA reads TGTGCCACCAGTAGGACCCCGGCCTACGAGCAGTACTTC. Translation gives CATSRTPAYEQYF.

Ten or more counts support this clonotype. The gene calls are TRBV5-1 and TRBJ2-5; D gene unclear. Trimming stripped 4 bases from V and 11 bases from J, with 27 bases between. The CDR3 runs to 16 residues. The germline CDR1 and CDR2 sequences are SGHRS and YFSETQ. The CDR3 DNA sequence: TGCGCCAGCAGCACAGACCCACAAGCCTCCCAGGTATCACAGTACTTC. Residues: CASSTDPQASQVSQYF.

This clonotype has at least ten counts. The CDR3 region has the DNA TGTGCCAGCAGCATTGGACTAGGAGAGACCCAGTACTTC. Protein product: CASSIGLGETQYF. The J gene is TRBJ2-5, the V gene TRBV7-2, with 7 bases matching TRBD2. The CDR3 consists of 13 residues. The junction had 4 bases not matched to a gene; V was cut back by 5 bases and J by 4 bases. Germline V CDR1 and CDR2: SGHTA, FQGNSA.